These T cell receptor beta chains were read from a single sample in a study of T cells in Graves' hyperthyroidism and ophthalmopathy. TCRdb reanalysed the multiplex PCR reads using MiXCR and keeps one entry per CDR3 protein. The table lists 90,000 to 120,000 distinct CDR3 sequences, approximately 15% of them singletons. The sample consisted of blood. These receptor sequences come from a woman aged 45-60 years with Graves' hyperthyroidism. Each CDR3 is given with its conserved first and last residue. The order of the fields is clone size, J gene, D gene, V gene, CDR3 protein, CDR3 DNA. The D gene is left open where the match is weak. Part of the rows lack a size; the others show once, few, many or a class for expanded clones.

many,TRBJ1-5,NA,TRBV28,CASSSGQSGSQHF,TGTGCCAGCAGTTCCGGACAGTCTGGGTCCCAGCATTTT
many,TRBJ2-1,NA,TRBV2,CASTPGQPRGQFF,TGTGCCAGCACCCCTGGACAGCCGAGGGGTCAGTTCTTC
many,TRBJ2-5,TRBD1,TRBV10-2,CASSESRGGRETQYF,TGCGCCAGCAGTGAGTCGCGAGGGGGCAGGGAGACCCAGTACTTC
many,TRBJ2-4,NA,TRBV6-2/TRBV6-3,CASSYPNRIQYF,TGTGCCAGCAGTTACCCGAACCGGATTCAGTACTTC
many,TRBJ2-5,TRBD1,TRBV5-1,CASSLGQGSQTQYF,TGCGCCAGCAGCCTGGGACAGGGGTCGCAGACCCAGTACTTC
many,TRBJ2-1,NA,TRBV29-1,CSVEPGSDGNEQFF,TGCAGCGTTGAACCCGGGAGTGATGGGAATGAGCAGTTCTTC
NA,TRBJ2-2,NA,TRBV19,CASSYSNTGELFF,TGTGCCAGTAGTTATAGTAACACCGGGGAGCTGTTTTTT
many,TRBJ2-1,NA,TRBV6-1,CASTEKGNEQFF,TGTGCCAGCACCGAAAAAGGTAATGAGCAGTTCTTC
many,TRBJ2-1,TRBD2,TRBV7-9,CASSLGLAGGSYNEQFF,TGTGCCAGCAGCTTGGGACTAGCGGGAGGTTCCTACAATGAGCAGTTCTTC
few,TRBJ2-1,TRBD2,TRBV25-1,CASRKGGAGRYNEQFF,TGTGCCAGCAGGAAGGGAGGAGCGGGAAGATACAATGAGCAGTTCTTC
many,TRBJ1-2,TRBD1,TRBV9,CASSVGTGANYGYTF,TGTGCCAGCAGCGTAGGGACAGGAGCTAACTATGGCTACACCTTC
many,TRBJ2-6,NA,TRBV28,CASRGGGANVLTF,TGTGCCAGCCGGGGTGGTGGGGCCAACGTCCTGACTTTC
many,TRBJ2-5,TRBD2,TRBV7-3,CASSPHPTSGSTVDETQYF,TGTGCCAGCAGCCCTCACCCGACTAGCGGGAGTACGGTTGATGAGACCCAGTACTTC
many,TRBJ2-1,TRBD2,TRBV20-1,CSARTSGRNEQFF,TGCAGTGCCCGGACTAGCGGGAGGAATGAGCAGTTCTTC
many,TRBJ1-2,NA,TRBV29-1,CSVETGGYTF,TGCAGCGTCGAGACAGGAGGCTACACCTTC
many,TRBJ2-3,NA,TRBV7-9,CAGSGAPGEDTQYF,TGTGCCGGGTCTGGGGCGCCCGGGGAAGATACGCAGTATTTT
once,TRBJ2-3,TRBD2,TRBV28,CASAEAPLLATSGPTDTQYF,TGTGCCAGTGCCGAGGCTCCCCTGCTCGCGACTAGCGGACCCACAGATACGCAGTATTTT
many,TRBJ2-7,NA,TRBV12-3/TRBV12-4,CASSLVLSSYEQYF,TGTGCCAGCAGTTTAGTCCTTTCTTCCTACGAGCAGTACTTC
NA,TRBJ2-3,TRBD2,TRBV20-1,CSAGDASGIVDTQYF,TGCAGTGCTGGGGATGCTAGCGGGATAGTAGATACGCAGTATTTT
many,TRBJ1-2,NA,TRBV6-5,CASSYSAGINGYTF,TGTGCCAGCAGTTACTCCGCCGGGATAAATGGCTACACCTTC
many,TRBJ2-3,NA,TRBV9,CASSPGTNTQYF,TGTGCCAGCAGCCCAGGGACCAACACCCAGTATTTT
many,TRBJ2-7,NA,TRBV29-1,CSVKRHQQGTYEQYF,TGCAGTGTTAAGCGGCATCAGCAGGGGACCTACGAGCAGTACTTC
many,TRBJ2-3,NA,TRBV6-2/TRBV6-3,CASSYMATTADTQYF,TGTGCCAGCAGTTACATGGCGACTACCGCAGATACGCAGTATTTT
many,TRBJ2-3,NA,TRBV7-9,CASSSMYYTGDGTQYF,TGTGCCAGCAGCTCCATGTACTATACCGGGGACGGTACGCAGTATTTT
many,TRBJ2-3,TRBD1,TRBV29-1,CSGYTGGVWADTQYF,TGCAGCGGCTACACAGGGGGCGTCTGGGCAGATACGCAGTATTTT
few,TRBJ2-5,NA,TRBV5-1,CASSFHKTQYF,TGCGCCAGCAGCTTCCACAAGACCCAGTACTTC
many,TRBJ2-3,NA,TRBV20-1,CSARLAGADTQYF,TGCAGTGCTAGGCTAGCAGGAGCAGATACGCAGTATTTT
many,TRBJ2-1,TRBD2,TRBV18,CASSLQAGANEQFF,TGTGCCAGCTCACTTCAAGCGGGAGCGAATGAGCAGTTCTTC
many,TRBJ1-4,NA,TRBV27,CASSLATNEKLFF,TGTGCCAGCAGTCTCGCAACTAATGAAAAACTGTTTTTT
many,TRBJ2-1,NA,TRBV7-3,CASSHIGVEGPRDNEQFF,TGTGCCAGCAGCCATATCGGGGTTGAGGGCCCTCGAGACAATGAGCAGTTCTTC
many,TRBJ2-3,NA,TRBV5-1,CASSFWISDTQYF,TGCGCCAGCAGCTTTTGGATCTCAGATACGCAGTATTTT
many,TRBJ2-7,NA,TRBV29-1,CSVRLPLSTYEQYF,TGCAGCGTTAGACTCCCGCTTTCCACCTACGAGCAGTACTTC
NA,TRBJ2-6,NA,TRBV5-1,CASSLTTSSGANVLTF,TGCGCCAGCAGCTTGACCACGAGCTCTGGGGCCAACGTCCTGACTTTC
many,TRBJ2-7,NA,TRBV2,CASRERRGSYEQYF,TGTGCCAGCAGGGAACGCAGGGGCTCCTACGAGCAGTACTTC
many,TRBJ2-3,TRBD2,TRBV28,CASSRLLAGATDTQYF,TGTGCCAGCAGTCGGTTGCTAGCGGGAGCGACAGATACGCAGTATTTT
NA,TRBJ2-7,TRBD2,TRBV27,CASSRGTSGTYEQYF,TGTGCCAGCAGTAGAGGGACTAGCGGGACCTACGAGCAGTACTTC
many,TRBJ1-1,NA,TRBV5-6,CASSLQHEAFF,TGTGCCAGCAGCCTACAGCATGAAGCTTTCTTT
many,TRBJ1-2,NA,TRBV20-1,CSASAGVTNYGYTF,TGCAGTGCTAGTGCCGGTGTGACTAACTATGGCTACACCTTC
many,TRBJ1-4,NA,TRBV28,CASSLAREKLFF,TGTGCCAGCAGTTTAGCGCGAGAAAAACTGTTTTTT
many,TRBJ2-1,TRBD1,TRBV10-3,CAIGRGQGEVSSYNEQFF,TGTGCCATCGGAAGGGGACAGGGAGAAGTTAGCTCCTACAATGAGCAGTTCTTC
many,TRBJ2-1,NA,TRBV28,CASSFSVGSYNEQFF,TGTGCCAGCAGTTTTTCAGTTGGGAGCTACAATGAGCAGTTCTTC
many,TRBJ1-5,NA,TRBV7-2,CASSLARWSNQPQHF,TGTGCCAGCAGCTTAGCGAGGTGGAGCAATCAGCCCCAGCATTTT
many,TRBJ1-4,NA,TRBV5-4,CASSRDMGASNEKLFF,TGTGCCAGCAGCCGCGATATGGGGGCCTCTAATGAAAAACTGTTTTTT
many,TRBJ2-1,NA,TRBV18,CASSPGLVTNYNEQFF,TGTGCCAGCTCACCGGGATTGGTTACAAACTACAATGAGCAGTTCTTC
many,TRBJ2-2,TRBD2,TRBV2,CASSELAGATGELFF,TGTGCCAGCAGTGAACTAGCGGGAGCCACCGGGGAGCTGTTTTTT
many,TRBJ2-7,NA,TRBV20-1,CSARETGTWYEQYF,TGCAGTGCTAGAGAAACAGGGACCTGGTACGAGCAGTACTTC
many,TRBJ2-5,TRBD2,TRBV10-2,CASQAGEETQYF,TGCGCCAGCCAAGCGGGAGAAGAGACCCAGTACTTC
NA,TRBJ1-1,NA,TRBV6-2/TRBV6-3,CASSNALNTEAFF,TGTGCCAGTTCAAACGCCCTGAACACTGAAGCTTTCTTT
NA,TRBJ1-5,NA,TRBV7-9,CASSLSPSDSDGGRNQPQHF,TGTGCCAGCAGCTTAAGCCCCTCCGACTCGGACGGGGGGCGCAATCAGCCCCAGCATTTT
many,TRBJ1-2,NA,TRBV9,CASSGPAIGYTF,TGTGCCAGCAGCGGGCCAGCGATAGGCTACACCTTC
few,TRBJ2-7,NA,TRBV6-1,CASSNIQETTEQYF,TGTGCCAGCAGCAACATACAGGAAACTACCGAGCAGTACTTC
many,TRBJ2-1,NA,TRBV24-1,CATSDLSREQFF,TGTGCCACCAGTGATTTGTCACGTGAGCAGTTCTTC
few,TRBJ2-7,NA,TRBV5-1,CASSSVGGLYEQYF,TGCGCCAGCAGCTCAGTCGGGGGTCTTTACGAGCAGTACTTC
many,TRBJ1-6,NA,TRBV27,CASRNRESPLHF,TGTGCCAGCCGGAACAGGGAGTCACCCCTCCACTTT